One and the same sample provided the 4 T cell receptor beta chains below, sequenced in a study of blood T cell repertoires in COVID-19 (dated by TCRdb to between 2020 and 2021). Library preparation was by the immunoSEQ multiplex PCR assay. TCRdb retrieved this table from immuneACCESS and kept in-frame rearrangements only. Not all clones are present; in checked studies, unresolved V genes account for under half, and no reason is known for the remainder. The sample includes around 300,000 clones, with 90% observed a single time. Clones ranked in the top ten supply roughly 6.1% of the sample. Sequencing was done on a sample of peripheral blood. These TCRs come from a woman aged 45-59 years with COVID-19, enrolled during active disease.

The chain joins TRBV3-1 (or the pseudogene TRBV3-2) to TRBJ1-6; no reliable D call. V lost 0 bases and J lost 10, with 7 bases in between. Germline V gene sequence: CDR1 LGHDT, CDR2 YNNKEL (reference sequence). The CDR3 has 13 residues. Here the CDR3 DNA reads TGTGCCAGCAGCCAAGATATCTTCTCACCCCTCCACTTT. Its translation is CASSQDIFSPLHF.

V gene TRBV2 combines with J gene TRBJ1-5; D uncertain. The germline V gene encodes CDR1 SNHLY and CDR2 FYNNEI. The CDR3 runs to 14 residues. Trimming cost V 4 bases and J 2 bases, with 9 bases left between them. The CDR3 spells CASSGGDGNQPQHF. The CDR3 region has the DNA TGTGCCAGCAGTGGAGGAGACGGCAATCAGCCCCAGCATTTT.

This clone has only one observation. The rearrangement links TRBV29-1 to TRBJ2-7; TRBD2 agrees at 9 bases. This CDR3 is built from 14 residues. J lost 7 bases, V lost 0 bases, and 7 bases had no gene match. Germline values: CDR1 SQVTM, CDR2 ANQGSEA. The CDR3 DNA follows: TGCAGCGTTGAAGAGGGCGGGAGGGCGCGGGAGCAGTACTTC. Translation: CSVEEGGRAREQYF.

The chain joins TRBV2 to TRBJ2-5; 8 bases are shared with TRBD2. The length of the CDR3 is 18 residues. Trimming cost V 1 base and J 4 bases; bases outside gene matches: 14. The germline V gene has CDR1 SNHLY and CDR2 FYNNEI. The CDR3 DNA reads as TGTGCCAGCAGTGAAGTAACCCCAGATCTAGCGGGCGGAGAGACCCAGTACTTC. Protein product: CASSEVTPDLAGGETQYF.